These 15 T cell receptor beta chains were sequenced from one sample in a study of cytomegalovirus exposure and HLA in healthy donors. Primers: 60 Vbeta forward and 13 Jbeta reverse. Sequencing was performed with immunoSEQ multiplex PCR; in TCRdb, only in-frame clones are kept and a portion is missing. The sample records 100,000 to 140,000 clones, around four fifths being singletons. Sequenced input: PBMCs. The source of these receptors is a man aged 25-45 years in good health and CMV-seronegative.

The sample holds a few counts of this clone. This rearrangement joins TRBV19 to TRBJ1-5; tentative D call: TRBD1 (5 bases). Germline V gene sequence: CDR1 LNHDA, CDR2 SQIVND (reference sequence). This CDR3 spans 13 amino acids. Trimming removed 5 bases at V and 5 bases at J, with 10 bases between. CDR3 nucleotide sequence: TGTGCCAGTAGTGGGACTCGGGATCAGCCCCAGCATTTT. Translating it yields CASSGTRDQPQHF.

This clone was seen a handful of times. This chain links TRBV5-5 with TRBJ1-1; a weak D match, TRBD1 (6 bases). V was pared by 0 bases and J by 2 bases, with 11 bases between. Per germline, CDR1 SGHKS and CDR2 YYEKEE (reference sequence). This CDR3 has 15 amino acids. For the CDR3, the DNA is TGTGCCAGCAGCTTGGCCGGGACACGAAACACTGAAGCTTTCTTT. It yields the protein CASSLAGTRNTEAFF.

This clone has more than one count but fewer than ten. The chain combines TRBV9 with TRBJ1-2; tentative D call: TRBD1 (5 bases). Germline assignment: CDR1 SGDLS and CDR2 YYNGEE. The germline V and J ends were trimmed by 0 bases and 8 bases, with 8 bases remaining between them. This CDR3 is built from 12 residues. The CDR3 spells CASSVDQGGYTF. For the CDR3, the DNA is TGTGCCAGCAGCGTAGATCAGGGCGGCTACACCTTC.

V usage is TRBV10-2 and J usage is TRBJ1-5, with 8 bases that match TRBD1. With 3 bases clipped from V and 2 bases from J, the junction kept 0 bases outside the gene matches. The CDR3 is 14 amino acids. Germline assignment: CDR1 WSHSY and CDR2 SAAADI. CDR3 coding DNA: TGCGCCAGCAGTGAACAGGGGGGCAATCAGCCCCAGCATTTT. Amino acid sequence: CASSEQGGNQPQHF.

The V gene is TRBV29-1, the J gene TRBJ2-7, with D unresolved. Trimming cost V 1 base and J 3 bases, with 4 bases left between them. The CDR3 contains 11 residues. Looked up from germline, CDR1 is SQVTM and CDR2 is ANQGSEA. As DNA, the CDR3 is TGCAGCGTTGAAGTCAACTACGAGCAGTACTTC. The encoded protein is CSVEVNYEQYF.

This rearrangement joins TRBV15 to TRBJ2-7, with TRBD2 identical over 8 bases. The V segment lost 0 bases and the J segment 2 bases; nucleotides outside the gene matches: 3. The CDR3 has 15 amino acids. Germline V lookup: CDR1 LNHNV, CDR2 YYDKDF (reference sequence). CDR3 sequence reads: CATSRDTSGTYEQYF. CDR3 DNA sequence: TGTGCCACCAGCAGAGATACTAGCGGCACCTACGAGCAGTACTTC.

CDR3 sequence: CASSFPGKGETQYF. DNA of the CDR3: TGTGCCAGCAGTTTCCCGGGGAAGGGAGAGACCCAGTACTTC. The J gene is TRBJ2-5, the V gene TRBV6-6, with D maybe TRBD2 (5 bases). Germline assignment: CDR1 MNHNY and CDR2 SVGAGI (reference sequence). The CDR3 spans 14 residues. The V and J ends lost 4 bases and 4 bases respectively, with 13 bases between them.

Concerning this clone itself: This sample also contains other DNA sequences that code for the same CDR3. This chain joins TRBV7-9 and TRBJ2-3; weak D call: TRBD2 (5 bases). Germline V lookup: CDR1 SEHNR, CDR2 FQNEAQ (reference sequence). The CDR3 loop spans 17 amino acids. Trimming removed 5 bases from V and 2 bases from J, with 20 bases in between. CDR3 residues: CASSPGIDAYYTDTQYF. In DNA form, the CDR3 reads TGTGCCAGCAGCCCGGGGATCGATGCGTACTACACAGATACGCAGTATTTT.

Note on this clone: One end of the junction varies from germline; a read error may be responsible. This sequence joins TRBV7-9 and TRBJ1-1, with D possibly being TRBD1 (5 bases). The CDR3 is made up of 15 amino acids. CDR1 SEHNR and CDR2 FQNEAQ come from the germline V gene (reference sequence). CDR3: CSSSLAAGGNTEAFF. CDR3 in DNA: TGTTCCAGCAGCTTAGCAGCGGGGGGGAACACTGAAGCTTTCTTT.

This clone turned up a few times. This rearrangement joins TRBV19 to TRBJ2-5; 7 bases map to TRBD1. This CDR3 is 14 amino acids long. Germline lookup yields CDR1 LNHDA and CDR2 SQIVND (reference sequence). J was trimmed by 5 bases and V by 1 base; bases with no gene match: 4. The CDR3 loop is CASSIGGGMETQYF. In DNA form, the CDR3 reads TGTGCCAGTAGTATAGGAGGGGGCATGGAGACCCAGTACTTC.

The chain carries TRBV5-1 and TRBJ1-2; 7 bases align to TRBD1. The CDR3 loop spans 15 amino acids. The V gene end was trimmed by 3 bases and the J gene end by 3 bases; junction bases not matched to a gene: 8. The germline CDR1 and CDR2 sequences are SGHRS and YFSETQ. The CDR3 bases are TGCGCCAGCAGCTCCGGGACAGTAATTGACTATGGCTACACCTTC. This gives the protein CASSSGTVIDYGYTF.

This chain links TRBV4-2 with TRBJ2-7, with a possible D match to TRBD1 (6 bases). Trimming cost V 3 bases and J 4 bases, with 10 bases left between them. CDR1 LGHNA and CDR2 YNFKEQ come from the germline V gene. This CDR3 is built from 13 residues. CDR3 protein: CASSHSQGYEQYF. CDR3 bases: TGTGCCAGCAGCCATTCACAGGGTTACGAGCAGTACTTC.

The rearrangement links TRBV28 to TRBJ1-2, with D possibly matching TRBD1 (6 bases). Trimming removed 6 bases at V and 5 bases at J, with 10 bases between. The CDR3 length is 12 residues. Germline CDR1 MDHEN, CDR2 SYDVKM. CDR3 loop: CASSQGNYGYTF. The CDR3 nucleotides read TGTGCCAGCAGCCAGGGGAATTATGGCTACACCTTC.

V usage is TRBV29-1 and J usage is TRBJ2-7; 7 nucleotides agree with TRBD1. After removal of 1 base from V and 0 bases from J, the junction contained 9 bases not matched to a gene. The germline gives CDR1 SQVTM, CDR2 ANQGSEA. The CDR3 is 16 residues long. The CDR3 protein is CSVEAPRRGSSYEQYF. The CDR3 nucleotides read TGCAGCGTTGAAGCGCCCCGCAGGGGGAGCTCCTACGAGCAGTACTTC.

This clone occurred a few times. This rearrangement joins TRBV30 to TRBJ1-1; 9 bases match TRBD1. The CDR3 contains 13 residues. Germline-derived CDR1 and CDR2 are GTSNPN and SVGIG (reference sequence). V trimming: 8 bases; J trimming: 11 bases; junction bases outside the gene matches: 15. CDR3 region: CAGYGTGYAGAFF. The CDR3 DNA reads as TGTGCCGGGTACGGGACAGGGTATGCTGGGGCTTTCTTT.